This T cell receptor (beta chain) was obtained from a study of T cells in Graves' hyperthyroidism and ophthalmopathy. TCR beta CDR3 region amplification was performed from RNA transcripts. First-round RT-PCR with HTBI primers amplified the TCR CDR3 region. TCRdb called the multiplex PCR reads again in MiXCR, with one record for every CDR3 protein. The sample consists of approximately 600,000 distinct CDR3 sequences, around 14% of them appearing once. This clonotype appeared a few times. Its specificity is unknown. Any patient presenting with uncontrolled infection, other autoimmune disease, pregnancy or lactation was left out. This CDR3 contains 16 residues. Trimming cost V 5 bases and J 5 bases, with 20 bases left between them. Germline V gene data show CDR1 as SGHNT and CDR2 as YYREEE (reference sequence). The study's findings and limits: Most thyroid clonotypes expanded above 0.001 were also detected in blood. Median prediction lead before ophthalmopathy onset was 5 to 7 months with the model.

This clonotype was obtained from a young woman with Graves' hyperthyroidism that later progressed to Graves' ophthalmopathy. The sequenced sample consisted of blood. This chain connects TRBV5-4 to TRBJ1-5; TRBD1 might be the D (5 bases). CDR3 residues: CASSPFLQGRDQPQHF. In DNA, the CDR3 is TGTGCCAGCAGTCCTTTTCTGCAGGGCCGGGATCAGCCCCAGCATTTT.